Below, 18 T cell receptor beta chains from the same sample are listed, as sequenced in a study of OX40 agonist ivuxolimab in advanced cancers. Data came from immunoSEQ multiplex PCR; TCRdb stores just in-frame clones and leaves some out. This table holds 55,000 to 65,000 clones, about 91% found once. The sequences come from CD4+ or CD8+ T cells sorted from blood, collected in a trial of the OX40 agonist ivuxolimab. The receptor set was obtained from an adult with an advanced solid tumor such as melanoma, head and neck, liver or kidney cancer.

CDR3 nucleotide sequence: TGTGCCAGCAGCCTAGGCGGGCTTTACACAGATACGCAGTATTTT. Encoded protein: CASSLGGLYTDTQYF. The chain has TRBV7-2 and TRBJ2-3; D perhaps matches TRBD2 (5 bases). V lost 5 bases and J 2 bases, leaving 14 bases between the germline ends. CDR1 is SGHTA, CDR2 FQGNSA, per germline. The CDR3 covers 15 residues.

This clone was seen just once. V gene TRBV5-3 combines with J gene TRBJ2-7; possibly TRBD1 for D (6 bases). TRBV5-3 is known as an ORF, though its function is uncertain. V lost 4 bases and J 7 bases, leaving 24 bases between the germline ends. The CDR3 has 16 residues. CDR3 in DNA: TGTGCCAGAAGCAACGGGACACGAATGCGAGAGGGGGAGCAGTACTTC. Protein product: CARSNGTRMREGEQYF.

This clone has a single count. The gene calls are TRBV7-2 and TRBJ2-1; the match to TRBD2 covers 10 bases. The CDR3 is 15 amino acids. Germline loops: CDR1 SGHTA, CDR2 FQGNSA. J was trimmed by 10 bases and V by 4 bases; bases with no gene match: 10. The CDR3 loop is CASSSDRTSGREQFF. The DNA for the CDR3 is TGTGCCAGCAGCTCCGACCGGACTAGCGGTAGGGAGCAGTTCTTC.

CDR3 region: CASSTQGFYEQYF. CDR3 in DNA: TGTGCCAGCAGCACCCAGGGTTTCTACGAGCAGTACTTC. The V gene is TRBV28, the J gene TRBJ2-7; TRBD1 might be the D (5 bases). V was pared by 6 bases and J by 3 bases, with 12 bases between. This CDR3 is built from 13 residues. The germline V gene encodes CDR1 MDHEN and CDR2 SYDVKM.

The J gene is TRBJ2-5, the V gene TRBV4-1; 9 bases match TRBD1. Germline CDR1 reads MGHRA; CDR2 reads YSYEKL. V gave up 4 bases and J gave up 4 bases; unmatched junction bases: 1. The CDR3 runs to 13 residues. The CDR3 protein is CASSPDRGETQYF. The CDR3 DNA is TGCGCCAGCAGCCCGGACAGGGGAGAGACCCAGTACTTC.

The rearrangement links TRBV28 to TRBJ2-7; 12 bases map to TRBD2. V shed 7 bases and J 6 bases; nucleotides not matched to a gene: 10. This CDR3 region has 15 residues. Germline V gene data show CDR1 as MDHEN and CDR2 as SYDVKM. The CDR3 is CASTLSSGRASEQYF. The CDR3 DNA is TGTGCCAGCACCTTGTCTAGCGGGAGGGCAAGCGAGCAGTACTTC.

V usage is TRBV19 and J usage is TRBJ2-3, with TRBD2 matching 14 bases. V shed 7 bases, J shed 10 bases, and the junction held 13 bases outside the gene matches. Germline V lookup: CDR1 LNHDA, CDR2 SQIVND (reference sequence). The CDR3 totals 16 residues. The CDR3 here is CASTKGLAGAGVAQYF. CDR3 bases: TGTGCCAGTACTAAGGGACTAGCGGGAGCAGGAGTGGCGCAGTATTTT. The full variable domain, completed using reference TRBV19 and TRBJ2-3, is DGGITQSPKYLFRKEGQNVTLSCEQNLNHDAMYWYRQDPGQGLRLIYYSQIVNDFQKGDIAEGYSVSREKKESFPLTVTSAQKNPTAFYLCASTKGLAGAGVAQYFGPGTRLTVL.

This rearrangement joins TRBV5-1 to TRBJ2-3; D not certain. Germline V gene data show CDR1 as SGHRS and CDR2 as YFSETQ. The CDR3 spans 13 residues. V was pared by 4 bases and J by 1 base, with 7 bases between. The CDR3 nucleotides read TGCGCCAGCAGCCCGCCTGGCACAGATACGCAGTATTTT. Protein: CASSPPGTDTQYF. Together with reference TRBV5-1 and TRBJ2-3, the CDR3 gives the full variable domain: KAGVTQTPRYLIKTRGQQVTLSCSPISGHRSVSWYQQTPGQGLQFLFEYFSETQRNKGNFPGRFSGRQFSNSRSEMNVSTLELGDSALYLCASSPPGTDTQYFGPGTRLTVL.

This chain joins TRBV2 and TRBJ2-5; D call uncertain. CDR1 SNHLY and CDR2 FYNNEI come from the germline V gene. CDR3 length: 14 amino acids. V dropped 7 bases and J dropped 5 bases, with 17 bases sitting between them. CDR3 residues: CASMNDVLGETQYF. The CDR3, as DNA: TGTGCCAGCATGAATGATGTTTTGGGTGAGACCCAGTACTTC.

This CDR3 reads CAWNSASADQPQHF. DNA of the CDR3: TGTGCCTGGAACTCCGCTTCGGCAGATCAGCCCCAGCATTTT. The chain is built from TRBV30 and TRBJ1-5, with D hard to call. The V gene's germline CDR1 is GTSNPN and CDR2 SVGIG (reference sequence). The V gene lost 4 bases and the J gene lost 5 bases, with 15 bases spanning the gap. This CDR3 is 14 amino acids long.

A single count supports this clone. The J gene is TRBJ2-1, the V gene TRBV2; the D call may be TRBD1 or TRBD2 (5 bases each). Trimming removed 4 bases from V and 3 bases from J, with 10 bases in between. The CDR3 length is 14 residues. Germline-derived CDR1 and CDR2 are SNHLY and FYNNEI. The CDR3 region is CASSGGFYYNEQFF. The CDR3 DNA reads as TGTGCCAGCAGTGGGGGGTTTTACTACAATGAGCAGTTCTTC.

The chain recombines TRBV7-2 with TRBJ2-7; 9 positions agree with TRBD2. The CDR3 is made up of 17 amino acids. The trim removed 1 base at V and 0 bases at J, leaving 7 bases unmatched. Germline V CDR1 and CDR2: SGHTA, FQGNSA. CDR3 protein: CASSLVTSGLSSYEQYF. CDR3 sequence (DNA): TGTGCCAGCAGCTTAGTTACTAGCGGGCTAAGCTCCTACGAGCAGTACTTC. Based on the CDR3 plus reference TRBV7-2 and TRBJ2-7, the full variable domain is GAGVSQSPSNKVTEKGKDVELRCDPISGHTALYWYRQSLGQGLEFLIYFQGNSAPDKSGLPSDRFSAERTGGSVSTLTIQRTQQEDSAVYLCASSLVTSGLSSYEQYFGPGTRLTVT.

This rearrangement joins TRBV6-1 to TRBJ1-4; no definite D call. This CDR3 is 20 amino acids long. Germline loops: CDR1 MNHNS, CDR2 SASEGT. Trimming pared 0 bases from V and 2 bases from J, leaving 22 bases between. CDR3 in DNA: TGTGCCAGCAGTGAAGCGAGTTGGGCCTGGGCCCGATCGACTAATGAAAAACTGTTTTTT. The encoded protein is CASSEASWAWARSTNEKLFF.

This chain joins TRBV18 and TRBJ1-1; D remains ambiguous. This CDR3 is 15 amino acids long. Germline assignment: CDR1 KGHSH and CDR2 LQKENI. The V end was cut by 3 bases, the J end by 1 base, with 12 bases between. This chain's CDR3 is CASSPLSTENTEAFF. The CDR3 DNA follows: TGTGCCAGCTCACCCCTGTCTACAGAGAACACTGAAGCTTTCTTT.

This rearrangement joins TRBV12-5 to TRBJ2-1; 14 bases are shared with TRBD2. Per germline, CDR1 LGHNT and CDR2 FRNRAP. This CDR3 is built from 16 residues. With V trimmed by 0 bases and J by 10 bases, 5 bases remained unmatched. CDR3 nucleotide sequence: TGTGCTAGTGGTTTGGTACATCGGACTAGCGGGGGGGAGCAGTTCTTC. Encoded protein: CASGLVHRTSGGEQFF.

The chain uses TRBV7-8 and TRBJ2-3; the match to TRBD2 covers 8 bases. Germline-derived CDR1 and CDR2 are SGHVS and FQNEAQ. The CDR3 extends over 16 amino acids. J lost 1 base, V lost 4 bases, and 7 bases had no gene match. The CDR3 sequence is CASSWSGTRGTDTQYF. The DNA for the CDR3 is TGTGCCAGCAGCTGGAGCGGGACTAGGGGCACAGATACGCAGTATTTT.

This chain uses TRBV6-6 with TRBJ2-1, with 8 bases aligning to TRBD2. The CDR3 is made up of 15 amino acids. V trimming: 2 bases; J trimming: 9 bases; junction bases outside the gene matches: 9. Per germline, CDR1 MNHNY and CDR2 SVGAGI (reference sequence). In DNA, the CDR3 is TGTGCCAGCAGTTACGCAACGGGAGGGCCTGGTGAGCAGTTCTTC. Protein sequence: CASSYATGGPGEQFF.

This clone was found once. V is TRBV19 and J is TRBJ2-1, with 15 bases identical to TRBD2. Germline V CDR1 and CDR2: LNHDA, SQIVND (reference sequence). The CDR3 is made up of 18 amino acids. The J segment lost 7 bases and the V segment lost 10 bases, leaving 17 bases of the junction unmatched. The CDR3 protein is CATADGGLAGGPGNEQFF. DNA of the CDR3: TGTGCCACCGCAGACGGAGGACTAGCGGGAGGGCCGGGAAATGAGCAGTTCTTC.